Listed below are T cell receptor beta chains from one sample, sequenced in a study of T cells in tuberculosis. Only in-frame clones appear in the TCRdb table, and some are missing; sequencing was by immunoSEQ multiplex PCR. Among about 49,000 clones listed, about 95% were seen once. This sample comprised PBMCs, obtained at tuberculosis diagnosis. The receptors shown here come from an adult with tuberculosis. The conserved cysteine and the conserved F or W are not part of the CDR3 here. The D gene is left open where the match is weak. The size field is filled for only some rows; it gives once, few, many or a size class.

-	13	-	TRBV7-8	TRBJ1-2	ASSHLDNPNYGYT
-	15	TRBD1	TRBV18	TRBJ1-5	ASSPDRARGGGQPQH
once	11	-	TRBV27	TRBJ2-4	ASSQGAENIQY
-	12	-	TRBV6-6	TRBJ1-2	ASTTSGGTASYT
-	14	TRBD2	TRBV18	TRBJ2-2	ASSTLSGRDSGELF
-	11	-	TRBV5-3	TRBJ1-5	ANYNSGNQPQH
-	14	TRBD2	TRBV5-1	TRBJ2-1	ASSSGLAGAYNEQF
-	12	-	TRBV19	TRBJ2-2	ATKGGRRTGELF
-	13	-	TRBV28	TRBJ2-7	ASSSAGTSAHEQY
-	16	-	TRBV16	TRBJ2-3	ASSQSAEHRDSTDTQY
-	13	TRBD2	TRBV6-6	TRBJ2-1	ASSVRTSGRGEQF
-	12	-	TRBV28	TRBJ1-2	ASSLPGSRAGYT
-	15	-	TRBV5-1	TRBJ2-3	ASSLGAGQQGTDTQY
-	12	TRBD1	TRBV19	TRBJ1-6	ASSNRGLGSPLH
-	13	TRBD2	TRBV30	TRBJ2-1	AWRLREGVYNEQF